The sequence of this TCR beta chain was determined in a study of blood T cell repertoires in COVID-19. Measured with immunoSEQ multiplex PCR; TCRdb has only the in-frame clones, and not every one. The sample lists fewer than 150,000 clones; around 83% were seen once. The CDR3 is made up of 13 amino acids. Looked up from germline, CDR1 is SEHNR and CDR2 is FQNEAQ (reference sequence). J lost 8 bases, V lost 1 base, and 4 bases had no gene match. The TCR originated in a man younger than 45 who had recovered from COVID-19. J is TRBJ1-2 and V is TRBV7-9; 7 nucleotides align to TRBD1. Sequencing was carried out using PBMCs or T cells enriched from blood (not recorded which). The CDR3 DNA is TGTGCCAGCAGCTTAGAGACAGGGCACGGCTACACCTTC. Residues: CASSLETGHGYTF.